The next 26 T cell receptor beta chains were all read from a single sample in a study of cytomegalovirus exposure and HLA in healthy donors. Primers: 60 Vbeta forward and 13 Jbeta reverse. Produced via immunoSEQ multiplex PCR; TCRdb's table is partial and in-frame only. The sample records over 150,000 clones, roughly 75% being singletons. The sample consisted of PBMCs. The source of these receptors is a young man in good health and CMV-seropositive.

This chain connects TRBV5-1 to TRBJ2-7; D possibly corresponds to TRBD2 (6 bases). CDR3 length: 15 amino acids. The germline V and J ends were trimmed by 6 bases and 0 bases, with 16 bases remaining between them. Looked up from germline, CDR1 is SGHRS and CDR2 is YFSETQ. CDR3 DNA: TGCGCCAGCACCGCGCAGGTCGGGGGCTCCTACGAGCAGTACTTC. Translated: CASTAQVGGSYEQYF.

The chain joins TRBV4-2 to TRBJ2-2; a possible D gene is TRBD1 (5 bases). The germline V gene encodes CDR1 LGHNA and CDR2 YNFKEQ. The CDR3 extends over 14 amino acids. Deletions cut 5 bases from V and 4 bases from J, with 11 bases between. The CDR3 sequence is CASSSQGSTGELFF. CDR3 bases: TGTGCCAGCAGCTCCCAGGGTTCCACCGGGGAGCTGTTTTTT.

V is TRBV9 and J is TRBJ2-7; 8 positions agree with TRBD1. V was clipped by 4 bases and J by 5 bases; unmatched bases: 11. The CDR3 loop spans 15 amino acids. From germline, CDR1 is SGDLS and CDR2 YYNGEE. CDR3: CASSKQQGVVDEQYF. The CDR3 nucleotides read TGTGCCAGCAGCAAACAACAGGGGGTTGTGGACGAGCAGTACTTC.

This CDR3 reads CASGLGENYGYTF. The CDR3 DNA is TGTGCTAGTGGTTTGGGCGAGAACTATGGCTACACCTTC. This chain links TRBV12-5 with TRBJ1-2; no firm D call. There are 13 residues in the CDR3. Trimming pared 1 base from V and 2 bases from J, leaving 5 bases between. Looked up from germline, CDR1 is LGHNT and CDR2 is FRNRAP.

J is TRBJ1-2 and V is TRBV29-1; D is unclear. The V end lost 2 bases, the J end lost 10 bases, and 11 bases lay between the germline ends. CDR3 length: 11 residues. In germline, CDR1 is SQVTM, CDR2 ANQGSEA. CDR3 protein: CSVETQTTYTF. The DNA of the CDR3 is TGCAGCGTTGAAACACAGACCACCTACACCTTC.

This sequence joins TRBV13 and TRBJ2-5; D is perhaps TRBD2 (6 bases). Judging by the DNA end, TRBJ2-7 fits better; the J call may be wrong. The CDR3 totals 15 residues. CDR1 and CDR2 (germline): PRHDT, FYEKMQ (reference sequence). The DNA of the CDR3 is TGTGCCAGCAGCTTTTGGGGCGGGAAGCCGTACGAGCAGTACTTC. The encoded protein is CASSFWGGKPYEQYF.

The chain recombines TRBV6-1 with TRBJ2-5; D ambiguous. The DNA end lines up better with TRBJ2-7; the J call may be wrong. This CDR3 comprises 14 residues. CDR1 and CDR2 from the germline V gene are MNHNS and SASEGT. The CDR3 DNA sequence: TGTGCCAGCAGTGGAGGCCCGGAGACCTACGAGCAGTACTTC. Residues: CASSGGPETYEQYF.

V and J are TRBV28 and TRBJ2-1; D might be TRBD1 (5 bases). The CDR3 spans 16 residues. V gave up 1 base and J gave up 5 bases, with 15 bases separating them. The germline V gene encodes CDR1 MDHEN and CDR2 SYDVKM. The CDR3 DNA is TGTGCCAGCAGTTTATACCCCCCGGACAAAGACAATGAGCAGTTCTTC. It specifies CASSLYPPDKDNEQFF.

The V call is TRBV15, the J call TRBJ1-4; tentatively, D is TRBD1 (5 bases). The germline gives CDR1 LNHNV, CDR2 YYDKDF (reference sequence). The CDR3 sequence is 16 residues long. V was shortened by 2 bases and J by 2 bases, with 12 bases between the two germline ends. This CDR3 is CATSRTRGGTNEKLFF. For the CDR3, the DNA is TGTGCCACCAGCAGAACGAGGGGAGGGACTAATGAAAAACTGTTTTTT.

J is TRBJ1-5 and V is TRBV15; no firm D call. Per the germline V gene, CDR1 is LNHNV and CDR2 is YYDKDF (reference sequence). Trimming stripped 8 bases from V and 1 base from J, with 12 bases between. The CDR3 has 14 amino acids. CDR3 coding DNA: TGTGCCACCGGTCGCGGGCCAAGCAATCAGCCCCAGCATTTT. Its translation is CATGRGPSNQPQHF.

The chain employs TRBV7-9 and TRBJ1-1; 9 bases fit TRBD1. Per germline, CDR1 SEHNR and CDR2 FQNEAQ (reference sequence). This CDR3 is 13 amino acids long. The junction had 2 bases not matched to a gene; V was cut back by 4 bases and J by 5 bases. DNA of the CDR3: TGTGCCAGCAGCTCGGGGACAGGGACTGAAGCTTTCTTT. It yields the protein CASSSGTGTEAFF.

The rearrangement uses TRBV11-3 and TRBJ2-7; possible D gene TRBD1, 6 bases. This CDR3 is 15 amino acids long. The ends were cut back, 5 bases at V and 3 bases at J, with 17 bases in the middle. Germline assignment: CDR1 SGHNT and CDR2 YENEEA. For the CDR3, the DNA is TGTGCCAGCAGCCCAGGGGCACGGTCGGACTACGAGCAGTACTTC. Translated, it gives CASSPGARSDYEQYF.

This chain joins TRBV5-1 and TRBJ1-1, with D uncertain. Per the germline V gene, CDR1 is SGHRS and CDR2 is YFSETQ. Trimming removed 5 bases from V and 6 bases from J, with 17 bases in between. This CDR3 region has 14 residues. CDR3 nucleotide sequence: TGCGCCAGCAGATCAGGCGGGGAAGGCGCTGAAGCTTTCTTT. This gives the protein CASRSGGEGAEAFF.

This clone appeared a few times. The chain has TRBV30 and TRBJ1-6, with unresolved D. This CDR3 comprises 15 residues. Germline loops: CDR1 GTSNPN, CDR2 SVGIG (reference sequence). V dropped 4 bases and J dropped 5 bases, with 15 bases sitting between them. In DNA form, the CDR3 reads TGTGCCTGGACGCCCGGAGGGTTAAATAATTCACCCCTCCACTTT. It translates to CAWTPGGLNNSPLHF.

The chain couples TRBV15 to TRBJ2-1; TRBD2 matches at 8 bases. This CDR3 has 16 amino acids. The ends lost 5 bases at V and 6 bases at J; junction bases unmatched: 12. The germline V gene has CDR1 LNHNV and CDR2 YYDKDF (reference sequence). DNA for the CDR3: TGTGCCACCAGCCTAAGAATAGCGGGGAACGGCAATGAGCAGTTCTTC. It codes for CATSLRIAGNGNEQFF.

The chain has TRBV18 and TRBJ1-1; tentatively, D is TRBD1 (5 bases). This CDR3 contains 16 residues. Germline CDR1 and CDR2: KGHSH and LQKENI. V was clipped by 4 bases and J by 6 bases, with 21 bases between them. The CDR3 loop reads CASSLIRVAREAEAFF. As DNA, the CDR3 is TGTGCCAGCTCACTAATCCGGGTGGCCAGGGAGGCTGAAGCTTTCTTT.

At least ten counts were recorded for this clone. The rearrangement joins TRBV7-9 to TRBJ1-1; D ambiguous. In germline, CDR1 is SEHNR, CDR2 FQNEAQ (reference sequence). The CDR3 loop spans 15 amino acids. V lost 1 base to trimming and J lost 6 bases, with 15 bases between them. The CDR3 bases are TGTGCCAGCAGCTTAGTGAGGGTTGCAGGTCCTGAAGCTTTCTTT. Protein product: CASSLVRVAGPEAFF.

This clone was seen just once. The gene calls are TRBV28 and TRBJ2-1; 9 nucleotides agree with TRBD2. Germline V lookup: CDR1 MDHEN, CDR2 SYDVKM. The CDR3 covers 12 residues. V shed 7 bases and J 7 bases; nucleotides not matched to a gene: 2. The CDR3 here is CASMAGGNEQFF. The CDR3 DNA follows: TGTGCCAGCATGGCGGGAGGGAATGAGCAGTTCTTC.

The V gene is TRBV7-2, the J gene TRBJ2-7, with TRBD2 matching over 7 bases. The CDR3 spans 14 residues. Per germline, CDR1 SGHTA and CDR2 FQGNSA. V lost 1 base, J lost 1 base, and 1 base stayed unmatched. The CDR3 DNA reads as TGTGCCAGCAGCTTAGACGGGGGGTCCTACGAGCAGTACTTC. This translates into CASSLDGGSYEQYF.

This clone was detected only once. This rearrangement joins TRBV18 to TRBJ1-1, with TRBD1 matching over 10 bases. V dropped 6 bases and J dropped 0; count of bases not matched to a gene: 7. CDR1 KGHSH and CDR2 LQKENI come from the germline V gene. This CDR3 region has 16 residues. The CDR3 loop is CASSRSGQGVNTEAFF. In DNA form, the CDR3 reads TGTGCCAGCTCGCGCTCCGGACAGGGGGTGAACACTGAAGCTTTCTTT. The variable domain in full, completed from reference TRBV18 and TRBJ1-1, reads NAGVMQNPRHLVRRRGQEARLRCSPMKGHSHVYWYRQLPEEGLKFMVYLQKENIIDESGMPKERFSAEFPKEGPSILRIQQVVRGDSAAYFCASSRSGQGVNTEAFFGQGTRLTVV.

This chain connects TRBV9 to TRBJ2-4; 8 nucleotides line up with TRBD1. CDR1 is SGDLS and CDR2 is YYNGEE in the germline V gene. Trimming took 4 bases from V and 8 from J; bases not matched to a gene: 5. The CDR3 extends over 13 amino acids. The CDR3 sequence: CASSPQGVDIQYF. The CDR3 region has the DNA TGTGCCAGCAGCCCACAGGGGGTCGACATTCAGTACTTC.

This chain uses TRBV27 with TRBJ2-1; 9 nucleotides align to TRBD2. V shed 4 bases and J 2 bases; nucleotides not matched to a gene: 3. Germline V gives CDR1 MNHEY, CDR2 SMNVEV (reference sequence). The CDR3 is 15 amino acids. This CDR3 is CASSSGGGAYNEQFF. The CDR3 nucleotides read TGTGCCAGCAGTTCCGGCGGGGGGGCCTACAATGAGCAGTTCTTC.

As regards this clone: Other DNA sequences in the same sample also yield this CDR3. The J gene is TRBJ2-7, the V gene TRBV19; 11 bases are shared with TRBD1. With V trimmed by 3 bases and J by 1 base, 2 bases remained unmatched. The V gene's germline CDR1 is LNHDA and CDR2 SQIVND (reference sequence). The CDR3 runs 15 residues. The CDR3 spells CASSMGTGGSYEQYF. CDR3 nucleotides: TGTGCCAGTAGTATGGGGACAGGGGGATCCTACGAGCAGTACTTC.

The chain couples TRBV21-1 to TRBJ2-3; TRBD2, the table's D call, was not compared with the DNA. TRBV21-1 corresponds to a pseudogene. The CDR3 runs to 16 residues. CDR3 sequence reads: CASSNGRGGSTDTQYF. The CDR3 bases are TGTGCCAGCAGCAACGGTCGTGGAGGGAGTACAGATACGCAGTATTTT.

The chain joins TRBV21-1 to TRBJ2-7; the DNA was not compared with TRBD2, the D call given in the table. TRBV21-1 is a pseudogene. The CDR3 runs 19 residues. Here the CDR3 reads CASSKGGLTREVRAYEQYF. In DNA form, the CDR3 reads TGTGCCAGCAGCAAAGGAGGACTCACGAGAGAGGTAAGGGCCTACGAGCAGTACTTC.

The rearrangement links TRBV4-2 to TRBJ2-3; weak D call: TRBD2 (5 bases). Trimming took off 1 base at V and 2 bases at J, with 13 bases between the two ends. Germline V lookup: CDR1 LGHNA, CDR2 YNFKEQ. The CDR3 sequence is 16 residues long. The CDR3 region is CASSQAAGLLTDTQYF. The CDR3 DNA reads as TGTGCCAGCAGCCAAGCCGCGGGTCTCCTCACAGATACGCAGTATTTT.